This T cell receptor (beta chain) was sequenced in a study of metastatic and nonmetastatic thyroid tumors. In the study overall: Both malignant and benign thyroid patients supplied peripheral blood and tumor or nodule tissue samples, across which the repertoires of these patients were then compared.

All patients were treatment-naive before thyroid surgery. This clone occurred many times. A much more abundant neighbour one base away suggests this may be a read error. Other DNA sequences in the sample encode the same CDR3. V was clipped by 2 bases and J by 3 bases, with 3 bases between them. This CDR3 spans 11 amino acids. The V gene's germline CDR1 is SGHRS and CDR2 YFSETQ. TCRdb reprocessed the PCR reads using MiXCR. This sample yields 43,000 or so clones, of which about 15% are seen a single time; about 20% belongs to the top ten. This sequence joins TRBV5-1 and TRBJ2-7; no reliable D call. This TCR was recovered from a female donor with papillary thyroid cancer or a benign thyroid nodule (not recorded which). Some clones in this sample may be carry-over from other donors' samples. The source material was blood. The CDR3 region has the DNA TGCGCCAGCAGCTTAGGCTACGAGCAGTACTTC. This codes for CASSLGYEQYF.